This T cell receptor (beta chain) was recovered during a study of CD8 T cells in ankylosing spondylitis. Whole-study findings and limits: In synovial fluid and blood from reactive arthritis, some motif variants were previously reported. In ankylosing spondylitis patients, matched synovial fluid reportedly showed significant enrichment of disease-linked clones. A motif of 7 to 9 highly homologous TCR beta variants was seen as apparently characteristic of ankylosing spondylitis blood.

The authors made TCR beta libraries by quantitative 5'-RACE with molecular barcodes. TCRdb fed the 5' RACE reads into MiXCR, producing one record per CDR3 protein. This sample has 200,000 or so distinct CDR3 sequences, with 10% to 15% found just once. CDR1 and CDR2 from the germline V gene are MNHEY and SMNVEV (reference sequence). CDR3 length: 16 residues. Germline trimming cut 8 bases from V and 5 bases from J; bases unmatched to any gene: 12. The table lists this clonotype with many counts. Its specificity is unknown. The origin of this receptor is a female donor with ankylosing spondylitis or in good health (not recorded which). The gene calls are TRBV27 and TRBJ2-2; TRBD2 matches 9 bases. Sample: blood, either unsorted or a sorted T cell fraction (not recorded which). The CDR3 sequence: CASGSRLAVTTGELFF. Written as DNA, the CDR3 is TGTGCCAGCGGCTCGAGACTAGCGGTGACTACCGGGGAGCTGTTTTTT.